Listed below are T cell receptor beta chains from one sample, sequenced in a study of T cell responses to AZD1222 COVID-19 vaccine. Assay used: immunoSEQ multiplex PCR; TCRdb lists only in-frame clones, some missing. The sample has around 140,000 clones, approximately 86% seen once. Sequencing was performed on peripheral blood, taken 28 days after the second dose of the MenACWY control vaccine. These receptors were obtained from an adult who received the MenACWY meningococcal vaccine as a control. Each CDR3 is given with its conserved first and last residue. The D gene is left open where the match is weak. Size is omitted from some rows. Given values are once, few, many or a class for expanded clones.

CDR3aa,CDR3nt,j_gene,abundance,d_gene,v_gene,len
CASTRTDTQYF,TGTGCCAGCACTCGCACAGATACGCAGTATTTT,TRBJ2-3,.,.,TRBV11-2,11
CASSLNGQGFDEQYF,TGTGCCAGCAGCTTGAATGGACAGGGTTTCGACGAGCAGTACTTC,TRBJ2-7,.,TRBD1,TRBV5-4,15
CSASNQNSNQPQHF,TGCAGTGCTAGTAACCAGAATAGCAATCAGCCCCAGCATTTT,TRBJ1-5,.,.,TRBV20-1,14
CSVGLWGAASYEQYF,TGCAGCGTTGGCTTGTGGGGGGCCGCGTCCTACGAGCAGTACTTC,TRBJ2-7,.,.,TRBV29-1,15
CASSFRRLAGTYNEQFF,TGTGCCAGCAGTTTTAGGCGACTAGCGGGAACCTACAATGAGCAGTTCTTC,TRBJ2-1,.,TRBD2,TRBV28,17
CASSLKNFNTEAFF,TGTGCCAGCAGTCTTAAAAACTTTAACACTGAAGCTTTCTTT,TRBJ1-1,.,.,TRBV28,14
CASSPTGTGSWRETQYF,TGTGCCAGCAGCCCAACCGGGACAGGGTCTTGGAGAGAGACCCAGTACTTC,TRBJ2-5,.,TRBD1,TRBV7-9,17
CASSQNLFNYGYTF,TGTGCCAGCAGCCAAAATCTATTTAACTATGGCTACACCTTC,TRBJ1-2,.,.,TRBV4-2,14
CASSFRMQPQHF,TGTGCCAGCAGTTTCCGGATGCAGCCCCAGCATTTT,TRBJ1-5,few,.,TRBV12-3/TRBV12-4,12
CASSSATSGSSYNEQFF,TGCGCCAGCAGCTCCGCGACTAGCGGGAGCTCCTACAATGAGCAGTTCTTC,TRBJ2-1,.,TRBD2,TRBV5-1,17
CASKAEGWTGELFF,TGTGCCAGCAAAGCGGAGGGATGGACCGGGGAGCTGTTTTTT,TRBJ2-2,.,.,TRBV7-3,14
CAGSLISGPERANTIYF,TGTGCCGGCTCATTAATTTCGGGACCCGAACGGGCGAACACCATATATTTT,TRBJ1-3,.,.,TRBV18,17
CASSLGQGDHTIYF,TGCGCCAGCAGCCTGGGACAGGGCGACCACACCATATATTTT,TRBJ1-3,.,TRBD1,TRBV4-3,14
CASRPGTSTIGEQFF,TGTGCCAGTAGACCGGGGACTAGCACCATCGGGGAGCAGTTCTTC,TRBJ2-1,.,TRBD2,TRBV19,15
CASSLEQNYGYTF,TGTGCCAGCAGCTTGGAACAGAACTATGGCTACACCTTC,TRBJ1-2,.,.,TRBV5-6,13
CASSPTSGTGGRGTPLHF,TGTGCCAGCTCACCGACGTCCGGGACAGGGGGGCGAGGAACACCCCTCCACTTT,TRBJ1-6,.,TRBD1,TRBV18,18
CASSQKTGADEQFF,TGTGCCAGCAGCCAAAAGACAGGGGCAGATGAGCAGTTCTTC,TRBJ2-1,.,TRBD1,TRBV4-2,14
CASSPTMLQLNTEAFF,TGTGCCAGCAGCCCCACGATGTTACAGCTCAACACTGAAGCTTTCTTT,TRBJ1-1,.,.,TRBV5-5,16
CASSPEAGTSEQYF,TGCGCCAGCAGCCCTGAAGCCGGGACCTCCGAGCAGTACTTC,TRBJ2-7,few,.,TRBV4-3,14
CASSQRTINTGELFF,TGTGCCAGCAGCCAGAGGACTATTAACACCGGGGAGCTGTTTTTT,TRBJ2-2,.,.,TRBV3-1/TRBV3-2,15
CASRLTGYYGYTF,TGTGCCAGTAGGCTTACCGGATACTATGGCTACACCTTC,TRBJ1-2,.,.,TRBV19,13
CAWSVLGNTIYF,TGTGCCTGGAGTGTTTTGGGAAACACCATATATTTT,TRBJ1-3,.,.,TRBV30,12
CASSLSWVTEAFF,TGTGCCAGCAGTTTAAGTTGGGTCACTGAAGCTTTCTTT,TRBJ1-1,.,.,TRBV27,13
CASSQPLWETQYF,TGCGCCAGCAGCCAACCCCTGTGGGAGACCCAGTACTTC,TRBJ2-5,.,.,TRBV4-1,13
CASSSAFFSYEQYF,TGTGCCAGCAGTTCGGCTTTCTTCTCCTACGAGCAGTACTTC,TRBJ2-7,few,.,TRBV6-2/TRBV6-3,14
CASSPRQQETQYF,TGTGCCAGCTCGCCGCGACAGCAAGAGACCCAGTACTTC,TRBJ2-5,.,.,TRBV18,13
CASSVYGTGVPDTQYF,TGTGCCAGCAGTGTGTACGGGACAGGGGTTCCAGATACGCAGTATTTT,TRBJ2-3,.,TRBD1,TRBV6-1,16
CASSPQRGVDNEQFF,TGTGCCAGCTCACCACAGCGGGGGGTAGACAATGAGCAGTTCTTC,TRBJ2-1,.,TRBD2,TRBV18,15
CASTPFLDRYGYTF,TGTGCCAGCACCCCCTTCTTAGACCGCTATGGCTACACCTTC,TRBJ1-2,.,.,TRBV6-2/TRBV6-3,14
CASTETGPNQPQHF,TGTGCCAGCACTGAGACAGGCCCCAATCAGCCCCAGCATTTT,TRBJ1-5,.,.,TRBV2,14
CASTSPGPTEAFF,TGTGCCAGCACCTCCCCAGGGCCCACTGAAGCTTTCTTT,TRBJ1-1,.,.,TRBV21-1,13
CASGDYNEQFF,TGTGCCAGCGGAGATTACAATGAGCAGTTCTTC,TRBJ2-1,.,.,TRBV7-2,11
CASKDTEAFF,TGTGCCAGCAAGGACACTGAAGCTTTCTTT,TRBJ1-1,.,.,TRBV6-5,10
CAISELADYEQYF,TGTGCCATCAGTGAACTAGCGGATTACGAGCAGTACTTC,TRBJ2-7,.,TRBD2,TRBV10-3,13
CASSEGARVSYEQYF,TGTGCCAGCAGTGAAGGGGCCAGGGTAAGCTACGAGCAGTACTTC,TRBJ2-7,.,.,TRBV25-1,15
CASRQLTSGGWGETQYF,TGTGCCAGTAGGCAACTCACTAGCGGAGGTTGGGGGGAGACCCAGTACTTC,TRBJ2-5,.,TRBD2,TRBV19,17
CATSRGESGNTIYF,TGTGCCACCAGCAGAGGGGAATCTGGAAACACCATATATTTT,TRBJ1-3,.,.,TRBV15,14
CASSPIGGTGATNQPQHF,TGTGCCAGCTCACCAATCGGCGGGACAGGGGCCACAAATCAGCCCCAGCATTTT,TRBJ1-5,many,TRBD1,TRBV18,18
CASRTTGNEKLFF,TGTGCCAGCAGGACGACAGGGAATGAAAAACTGTTTTTT,TRBJ1-4,.,TRBD1,TRBV6-5,13
CATSDVQRTGAEGYTF,TGTGCCACCAGTGATGTGCAAAGGACAGGGGCGGAAGGCTACACCTTC,TRBJ1-2,.,TRBD1,TRBV24-1,16
CASSLEGQGPFSGNTIYF,TGTGCCAGCAGCTTAGAAGGACAAGGGCCTTTCTCTGGAAACACCATATATTTT,TRBJ1-3,.,.,TRBV7-2,18
CASSPNRGPETAFF,TGTGCCAGCAGCCCGAACCGGGGCCCGGAGACAGCTTTCTTT,TRBJ1-1,.,.,TRBV7-2,14
CASSGDGNQPQHF,TGTGCCAGCAGCGGGGACGGAAATCAGCCCCAGCATTTT,TRBJ1-5,once,.,TRBV7-2,13
CASSWTWGRQGIEAFF,TGTGCCAGCAGCTGGACTTGGGGGAGGCAGGGGATTGAAGCTTTCTTT,TRBJ1-1,few,.,TRBV5-5,16
CASSPLSGTGAYGYTF,TGTGCCAGCAGTCCCCTCTCCGGGACAGGAGCCTATGGCTACACCTTC,TRBJ1-2,.,TRBD1,TRBV6-4,16
CASSSRQGLLNTIYF,TGTGCCAGCAGTTCCCGACAGGGTTTGTTAAACACCATATATTTT,TRBJ1-3,.,TRBD1,TRBV6-5,15
CSASPRTGSYEQYF,TGCAGTGCTAGTCCAAGGACAGGGTCCTACGAGCAGTACTTC,TRBJ2-7,once,TRBD1,TRBV20-1,14